The 14 T cell receptor beta chains below were found in one sample sequenced in a study of blood T cell repertoires in COVID-19. Repertoires were generated with immunoSEQ multiplex PCR, while TCRdb's copy carries only in-frame clones and drops some. The sample holds some 160,000 clones, 88% seen once. Specimen: PBMCs or T cells enriched from blood (not recorded which). These TCRs come from a woman aged 45-59 years who had recovered from COVID-19.

The chain recombines TRBV7-2 with TRBJ2-5; D is possibly TRBD1 (6 bases). The CDR3 covers 15 residues. Germline V lookup: CDR1 SGHTA, CDR2 FQGNSA. Trimming cost V 10 bases and J 5 bases, with 23 bases left between them. The CDR3 protein is CATKGGSMVLETQYF. For the CDR3, the DNA is TGTGCCACCAAAGGGGGATCCATGGTCCTGGAGACCCAGTACTTC.

This sequence joins TRBV19 and TRBJ2-1; 11 nucleotides agree with TRBD1. The germline gives CDR1 LNHDA, CDR2 SQIVND (reference sequence). V dropped 6 bases and J dropped 7; count of bases not matched to a gene: 8. This CDR3 has 15 residues. The CDR3 region is CASSPGTGGKNEQFF. CDR3 bases: TGTGCCAGTAGCCCCGGGACAGGGGGAAAGAATGAGCAGTTCTTC. Drawing the rest from reference TRBV19 and TRBJ2-1, the complete variable domain is DGGITQSPKYLFRKEGQNVTLSCEQNLNHDAMYWYRQDPGQGLRLIYYSQIVNDFQKGDIAEGYSVSREKKESFPLTVTSAQKNPTAFYLCASSPGTGGKNEQFFGPGTRLTVL.

The chain combines TRBV19 with TRBJ2-7; 7 nucleotides match TRBD1. Germline CDR1 reads LNHDA; CDR2 reads SQIVND (reference sequence). This CDR3 has 13 residues. Trimming removed 5 bases from V and 0 bases from J; junction bases left unmatched: 1. CDR3 loop: CASSWDSSYEQYF. CDR3 coding DNA: TGTGCCAGTAGTTGGGACAGCTCCTACGAGCAGTACTTC.

The V call is TRBV6-1, the J call TRBJ1-1; 7 bases match TRBD1. Germline lookup yields CDR1 MNHNS and CDR2 SASEGT. After removal of 1 base from V and 7 bases from J, the junction contained 9 bases not matched to a gene. CDR3 length: 15 amino acids. This CDR3 reads CASSEGETGSVEAFF. DNA for the CDR3: TGTGCCAGCAGTGAAGGGGAGACAGGGTCGGTTGAAGCTTTCTTT.

The genes are TRBV6-5 and TRBJ1-1; D call uncertain. V dropped 6 bases and J dropped 1 base, with 12 bases sitting between them. The germline gives CDR1 MNHEY, CDR2 SVGAGI. The CDR3 consists of 14 residues. DNA for the CDR3: TGTGCCAGCAGCGGGGTATGGGGGAACACTGAAGCTTTCTTT. This translates into CASSGVWGNTEAFF.

The CDR3 region has the DNA TGTGCCAGCAGCCGGACAGGGGGCGGCTCTGAAGCTTTCTTT. It specifies CASSRTGGGSEAFF. V is TRBV2 and J is TRBJ1-1; 11 nucleotides match TRBD1. V lost 6 bases and J lost 6; bases outside the gene matches: 6. CDR1 and CDR2 from the germline V gene are SNHLY and FYNNEI. The CDR3 consists of 14 residues.

The rearrangement links TRBV6-1 to TRBJ2-3; 9 bases match TRBD1. The germline V gene encodes CDR1 MNHNS and CDR2 SASEGT. This CDR3 contains 17 residues. V lost 1 base, J lost 0 bases, and 5 bases stayed unmatched. The CDR3 spells CASSEGYDRGSTDTQYF. CDR3 in DNA: TGTGCCAGCAGTGAAGGTTATGACAGGGGGAGCACAGATACGCAGTATTTT.

The genes are TRBV4-3 and TRBJ2-7; D unclear. Trimming removed 0 bases at V and 3 bases at J, with 12 bases between. Germline V gene sequence: CDR1 LGHNA, CDR2 YSLEER. The CDR3 has 15 residues. This CDR3 reads CASSQEPTPDYEQYF. The CDR3 coding sequence is TGCGCCAGCAGCCAAGAGCCGACTCCTGACTACGAGCAGTACTTC.

The rearrangement uses TRBV13 and TRBJ1-1, with 9 bases identical to TRBD1. The CDR3 spans 14 residues. Germline V gene data show CDR1 as PRHDT and CDR2 as FYEKMQ (reference sequence). Unmatched junction bases numbered 5, after V lost 5 bases and J lost 4 bases. The CDR3 region is CASSAGQGGTEAFF. CDR3 bases: TGTGCCAGCAGCGCGGGACAGGGAGGCACTGAAGCTTTCTTT. The full variable domain, completed using reference TRBV13 and TRBJ1-1, is AAGVIQSPRHLIKEKRETATLKCYPIPRHDTVYWYQQGPGQDPQFLISFYEKMQSDKGSIPDRFSAQQFSDYHSELNMSSLELGDSALYFCASSAGQGGTEAFFGQGTRLTVV.

There are a few counts of this clone. The chain joins TRBV5-6 to TRBJ1-1; perhaps TRBD1 as D (6 bases). Between the trimmed V and J ends, which lost 4 bases and 3 bases, there was a span of 10 bases. CDR3 length: 13 amino acids. Per the germline V gene, CDR1 is SGHDT and CDR2 is YYEEEE. The CDR3 DNA follows: TGTGCCAGCAGCCACGGACAGTACACTGAAGCTTTCTTT. Its protein is CASSHGQYTEAFF. Using reference TRBV5-6 and TRBJ1-1 for the parts outside the CDR3, the full variable domain is DAGVTQSPTHLIKTRGQQVTLRCSPKSGHDTVSWYQQALGQGPQFIFQYYEEEERQRGNFPDRFSGHQFPNYSSELNVNALLLGDSALYLCASSHGQYTEAFFGQGTRLTVV.

CDR3 bases: TGTGCCAGTAGTCTTCAACTGCGCCGCCCCACAGATACGCAGTATTTT. Translation: CASSLQLRRPTDTQYF. V and J are TRBV19 and TRBJ2-3; D is unclear. The CDR3 runs to 16 residues. Trimming left V 5 bases short and J 2 bases short, with 17 bases between. Germline V gene lookup returns CDR1 LNHDA and CDR2 SQIVND (reference sequence).

This clone was seen once. The chain joins TRBV19 to TRBJ1-2; 7 positions match TRBD1. The CDR3 loop spans 12 amino acids. Trimming took 9 bases from V and 8 from J; bases not matched to a gene: 9. Germline CDR1 LNHDA, CDR2 SQIVND (reference sequence). The CDR3 sequence is CASNRGPDGYTF. CDR3 nucleotide sequence: TGTGCCAGCAACAGGGGACCGGACGGCTACACCTTC.

The CDR3 DNA is TGTGCCAGCAGCTACTTCACGGGGGAGAAAGGCGGCTACACCTTC. Translated, it gives CASSYFTGEKGGYTF. The V call is TRBV7-8, the J call TRBJ1-2; D might be TRBD1 (5 bases). Germline CDR1 is SGHVS and CDR2 is FQNEAQ. The CDR3 totals 15 residues. The V gene lost 4 bases and the J gene lost 8 bases, with 20 bases spanning the gap.

Comment on this clone: This CDR3 is also generated by other DNA sequences in the sample. The genes are TRBV4-3 and TRBJ2-3; D ambiguous. V gave up 1 base and J gave up 0 bases, with 2 bases separating them. This CDR3 contains 13 residues. From germline, CDR1 is LGHNA and CDR2 YSLEER. CDR3 bases: TGCGCCAGCAGCCAAGCTAGCACAGATACGCAGTATTTT. It codes for CASSQASTDTQYF.